Listed below are T cell receptor beta chains from one sample, sequenced in a study of cytomegalovirus exposure and HLA in healthy donors. Repertoires were generated with immunoSEQ multiplex PCR, while TCRdb's copy carries only in-frame clones and drops some. The table records around 150,000 clones, over 65% of them present only once. Sequencing was done on a sample of PBMCs. The receptor set was obtained from a man in his forties in good health and CMV-seropositive. CDR3s include the opening cysteine and the closing phenylalanine or tryptophan. The D gene is left open where the match is weak. Clone size is stated in some rows and not others, as once, few, many or a class when expanded.

>TRBJ2-7|TRBV2|-|-
CASSPLPQGGYEQYF
TGTGCCAGCAGTCCCCTGCCCCAGGGAGGATACGAGCAGTACTTC
>TRBJ1-1|TRBV10-3|TRBD1|few
CAISESGTGIFF
TGTGCCATCAGTGAGTCCGGGACAGGGATTTTCTTT
>TRBJ2-7|TRBV27|-|-
CASTSRDYEQYF
TGTGCCAGCACCTCCAGGGATTACGAGCAGTACTTC
>TRBJ1-1|TRBV5-1|-|-
CASSLGVFTEAFF
TGCGCCAGCAGCTTAGGGGTATTCACTGAAGCTTTCTTT
>TRBJ2-5|TRBV10-3|TRBD1|-
CAISQLTGGNQETQYF
TGTGCCATCAGCCAATTGACAGGGGGAAACCAAGAGACCCAGTACTTC
>TRBJ2-4|TRBV5-1|-|-
CASSDIQGAKNIQYF
TGCGCCAGCAGCGACATTCAGGGAGCCAAAAACATTCAGTACTTC
>TRBJ1-1|TRBV11-3|-|-
CASSLGGNTEAFF
TGTGCCAGCAGCTTAGGGGGCAACACTGAAGCTTTCTTT
>TRBJ2-7|TRBV5-1|-|-
CASRYDSSSYEQYF
TGCGCCAGCAGATACGACTCGAGCTCCTACGAGCAGTACTTC
>TRBJ2-7|TRBV7-2|TRBD1|-
CASSPRTGSGGEQYF
TGTGCCAGCAGCCCCCGGACAGGGAGTGGGGGCGAGCAGTACTTC
>TRBJ2-2|TRBV5-4|-|-
CASSLGPESTGELFF
TGTGCCAGCAGCTTGGGCCCAGAAAGCACCGGGGAGCTGTTTTTT
>TRBJ2-7|TRBV19|TRBD1|few
CASSIAGTAYEQYF
TGTGCCAGTAGTATAGCAGGGACAGCCTACGAGCAGTACTTC
>TRBJ1-6|TRBV5-1|-|-
CASSLLENSPLHF
TGCGCCAGCAGCTTACTTGAAAATTCACCCCTCCACTTT
>TRBJ1-5|TRBV19|-|few
CASSIRVSNQPQHF
TGTGCCAGTAGTATTCGAGTTAGCAATCAGCCCCAGCATTTT
>TRBJ2-4|TRBV6-5|-|once
CASSPDRTIQYF
TGTGCCAGCAGCCCCGACAGAACCATTCAGTACTTC
>TRBJ2-6|TRBV7-8|-|-
CASSGIQTPVLTF
TGTGCCAGCAGCGGCATACAGACCCCCGTCCTGACTTTC
>TRBJ1-2|TRBV30|TRBD1|-
CAWSANRGGYTF
TGTGCCTGGAGTGCAAACAGGGGTGGCTACACCTTC
>TRBJ2-1|TRBV9|-|-
CASSVGPRGGSYNEQFF
TGTGCCAGCAGCGTAGGTCCCCGAGGGGGCTCCTACAATGAGCAGTTCTTC
>TRBJ2-4|TRBV15|-|once
CATSRVGALTKNIQYF
TGTGCCACCAGCAGAGTGGGGGCCTTAACCAAAAACATTCAGTACTTC
>TRBJ1-2|TRBV2|TRBD1|few
CASTRDSYGYTF
TGTGCCAGCACCAGGGACAGCTACGGCTACACCTTC
>TRBJ2-7|TRBV5-8|TRBD1|-
CASSWDRGEYEQYF
TGTGCCAGCAGCTGGGACAGGGGCGAATACGAGCAGTACTTC
>TRBJ2-1|TRBV18|TRBD1|few
CASSPQTGSDNEQFF
TGTGCCAGCTCACCACAGACAGGGTCGGACAATGAGCAGTTCTTC
>TRBJ1-1|TRBV15|-|-
CATSRDRGNTEAFF
TGTGCCACCAGCAGAGATCGGGGTAACACTGAAGCTTTCTTT
>TRBJ2-7|TRBV2|-|-
CASSPERAYEQYF
TGTGCCAGCAGCCCAGAGAGGGCCTACGAGCAGTACTTC
>TRBJ2-1|TRBV7-9|-|-
CSSSPPGRRVTYNEQFF
TGTTCCAGCAGCCCCCCAGGGCGCAGGGTCACCTACAATGAGCAGTTCTTC
>TRBJ2-1|TRBV9|TRBD1|-
CASRDMGQGVDEQFF
TGTGCCAGCAGAGACATGGGACAGGGCGTCGATGAGCAGTTCTTC
>TRBJ2-7|TRBV5-1|-|-
CASSLNLSGDEQYF
TGCGCCAGCAGCTTGAATCTTTCGGGGGACGAGCAGTACTTC
>TRBJ2-7|TRBV7-9|TRBD1|few
CASSYRGSSSYEQYF
TGTGCCAGCAGCTACAGGGGATCTAGCTCCTACGAGCAGTACTTC
>TRBJ1-1|TRBV4-1|TRBD1|-
CASSQDRGQTMNTEAFF
TGCGCCAGCAGCCAAGATCGGGGACAGACTATGAACACTGAAGCTTTCTTT
>TRBJ1-4|TRBV4-1|TRBD1|-
CASSQEGQGATNEKLFF
TGCGCCAGCAGCCAAGAGGGGCAGGGGGCAACTAATGAAAAACTGTTTTTT
>TRBJ1-1|TRBV19|-|-
CASKINAEWNTEAFF
TGTGCCAGTAAGATTAACGCGGAATGGAACACTGAAGCTTTCTTT
>TRBJ1-2|TRBV19|TRBD1|once
CASSPRTGANYGYTF
TGTGCCAGTAGTCCGCGGACAGGGGCGAACTATGGCTACACCTTC
>TRBJ2-3|TRBV29-1|TRBD1|few
CSVDRGREDTQYF
TGCAGCGTTGACAGGGGGCGCGAAGATACGCAGTATTTT
>TRBJ1-1|TRBV5-1|TRBD1|-
CASSLLGQIATNTEAFF
TGCGCCAGCAGCCTCCTGGGACAGATAGCGACGAACACTGAAGCTTTCTTT
>TRBJ1-2|TRBV27|-|few
CASSFEQGGYGYTF
TGTGCCAGCAGTTTCGAACAGGGTGGCTATGGCTACACCTTC